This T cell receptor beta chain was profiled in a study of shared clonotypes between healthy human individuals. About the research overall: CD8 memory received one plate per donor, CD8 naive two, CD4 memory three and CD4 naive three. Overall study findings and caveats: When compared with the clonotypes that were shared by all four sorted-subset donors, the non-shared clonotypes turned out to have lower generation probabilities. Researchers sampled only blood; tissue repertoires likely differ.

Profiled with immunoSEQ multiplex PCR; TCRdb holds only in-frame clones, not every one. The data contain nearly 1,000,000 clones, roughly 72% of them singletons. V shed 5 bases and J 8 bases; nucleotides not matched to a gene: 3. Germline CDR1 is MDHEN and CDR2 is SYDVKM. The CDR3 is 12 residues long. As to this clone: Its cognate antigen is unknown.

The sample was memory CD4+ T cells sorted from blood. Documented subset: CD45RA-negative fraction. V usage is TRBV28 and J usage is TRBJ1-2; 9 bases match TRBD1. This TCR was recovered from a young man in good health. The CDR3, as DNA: TGTGCCAGCAGTATGGGACAGGGCGGCTACACCTTC. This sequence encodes CASSMGQGGYTF.